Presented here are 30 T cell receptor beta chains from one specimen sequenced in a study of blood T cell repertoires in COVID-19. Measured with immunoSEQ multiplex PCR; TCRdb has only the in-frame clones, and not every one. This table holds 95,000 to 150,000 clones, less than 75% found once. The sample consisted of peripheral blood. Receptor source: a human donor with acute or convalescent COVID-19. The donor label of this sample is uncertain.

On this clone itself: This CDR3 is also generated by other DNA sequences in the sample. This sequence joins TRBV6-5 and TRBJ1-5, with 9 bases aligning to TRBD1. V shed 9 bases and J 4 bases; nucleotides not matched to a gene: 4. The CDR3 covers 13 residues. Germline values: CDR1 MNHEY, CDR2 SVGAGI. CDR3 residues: CASRGQGNQPQHF. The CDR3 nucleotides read TGTGCCAGTCGGGGACAGGGTAATCAGCCCCAGCATTTT.

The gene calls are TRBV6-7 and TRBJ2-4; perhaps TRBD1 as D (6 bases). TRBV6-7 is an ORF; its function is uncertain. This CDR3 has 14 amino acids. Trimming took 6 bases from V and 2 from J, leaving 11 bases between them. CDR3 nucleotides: TGTGCCAGCAGATGGACAGTAACCAAAAACATTCAGTACTTC. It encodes CASRWTVTKNIQYF.

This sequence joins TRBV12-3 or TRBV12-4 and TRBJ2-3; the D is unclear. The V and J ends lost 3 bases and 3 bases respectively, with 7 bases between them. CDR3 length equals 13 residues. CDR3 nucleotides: TGTGCCAGCAGTTTCTTTCGGACAGATACGCAGTATTTT. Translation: CASSFFRTDTQYF.

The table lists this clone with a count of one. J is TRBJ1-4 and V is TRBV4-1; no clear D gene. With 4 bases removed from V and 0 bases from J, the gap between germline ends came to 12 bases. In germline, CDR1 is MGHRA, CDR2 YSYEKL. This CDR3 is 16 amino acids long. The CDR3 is CASSLLSGTTNEKLFF. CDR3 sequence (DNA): TGCGCCAGCAGCCTTCTCTCGGGGACAACTAATGAAAAACTGTTTTTT.

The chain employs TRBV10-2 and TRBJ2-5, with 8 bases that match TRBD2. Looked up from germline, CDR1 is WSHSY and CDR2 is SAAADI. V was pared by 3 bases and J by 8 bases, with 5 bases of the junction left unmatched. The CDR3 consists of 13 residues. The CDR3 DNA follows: TGCGCCAGCAGTGATGGTCTAGCGGGCACCCAGTACTTC. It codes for CASSDGLAGTQYF.

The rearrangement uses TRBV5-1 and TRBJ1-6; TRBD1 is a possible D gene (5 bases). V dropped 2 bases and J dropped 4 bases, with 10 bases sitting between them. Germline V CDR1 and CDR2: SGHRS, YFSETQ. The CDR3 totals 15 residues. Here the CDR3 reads CASSFRGEYNSPLHF. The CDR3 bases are TGCGCCAGCAGCTTTCGGGGGGAATATAATTCACCCCTCCACTTT.

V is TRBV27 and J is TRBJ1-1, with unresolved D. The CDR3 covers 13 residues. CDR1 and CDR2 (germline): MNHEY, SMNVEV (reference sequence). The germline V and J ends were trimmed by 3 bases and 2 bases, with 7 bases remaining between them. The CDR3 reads CASSFRENTEAFF. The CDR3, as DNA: TGTGCCAGCAGTTTTCGGGAAAACACTGAAGCTTTCTTT.

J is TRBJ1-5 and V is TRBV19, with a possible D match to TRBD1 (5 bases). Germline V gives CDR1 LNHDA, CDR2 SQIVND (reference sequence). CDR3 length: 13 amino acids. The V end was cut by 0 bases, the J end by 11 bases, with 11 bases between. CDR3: CASSIDPTRAQHF. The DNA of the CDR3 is TGTGCCAGTAGTATAGATCCGACCAGGGCCCAGCATTTT.

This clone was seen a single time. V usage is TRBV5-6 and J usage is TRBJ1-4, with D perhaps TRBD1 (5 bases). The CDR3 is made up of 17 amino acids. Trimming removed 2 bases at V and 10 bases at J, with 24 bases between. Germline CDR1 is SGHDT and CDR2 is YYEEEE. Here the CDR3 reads CASSLSPQAEEPGKLFF. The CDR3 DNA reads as TGTGCCAGCAGCTTAAGCCCACAGGCGGAAGAACCCGGAAAACTGTTTTTT.

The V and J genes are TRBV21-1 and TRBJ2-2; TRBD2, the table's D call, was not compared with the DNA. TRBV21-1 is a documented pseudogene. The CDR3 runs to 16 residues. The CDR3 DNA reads TGTGCCAGCAGCAAATTTCCCGGGGGGTGTACCGGGGAGCTGTTTTTT. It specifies CASSKFPGGCTGELFF.

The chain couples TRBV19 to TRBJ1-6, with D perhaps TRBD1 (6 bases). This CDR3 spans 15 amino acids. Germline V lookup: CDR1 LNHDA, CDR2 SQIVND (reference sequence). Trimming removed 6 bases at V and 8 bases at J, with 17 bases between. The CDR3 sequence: CASRKAGADYSPLHF. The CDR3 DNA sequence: TGTGCCAGTAGAAAGGCAGGGGCCGACTATTCACCCCTCCACTTT.

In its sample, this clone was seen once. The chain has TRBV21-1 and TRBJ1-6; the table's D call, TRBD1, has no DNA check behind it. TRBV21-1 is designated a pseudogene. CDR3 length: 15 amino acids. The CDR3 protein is CASSKEGRVASPLHF. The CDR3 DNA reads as TGTGCCAGCAGCAAAGAGGGCAGGGTAGCTTCACCCCTCCACTTT.

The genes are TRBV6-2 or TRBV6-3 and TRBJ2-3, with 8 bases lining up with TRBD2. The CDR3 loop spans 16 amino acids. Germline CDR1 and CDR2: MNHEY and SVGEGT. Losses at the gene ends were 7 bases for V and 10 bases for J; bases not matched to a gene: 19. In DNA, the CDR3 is TGTGCCAGCACCCCGGGGGGGACTACGTTTTTGGGGGCGCAGTATTTT. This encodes CASTPGGTTFLGAQYF.

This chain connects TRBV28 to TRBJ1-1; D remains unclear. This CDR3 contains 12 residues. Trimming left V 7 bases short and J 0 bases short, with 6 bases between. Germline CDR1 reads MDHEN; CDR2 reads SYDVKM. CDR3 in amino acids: CASTELNTEAFF. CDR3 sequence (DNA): TGTGCCAGCACGGAGCTGAACACTGAAGCTTTCTTT.

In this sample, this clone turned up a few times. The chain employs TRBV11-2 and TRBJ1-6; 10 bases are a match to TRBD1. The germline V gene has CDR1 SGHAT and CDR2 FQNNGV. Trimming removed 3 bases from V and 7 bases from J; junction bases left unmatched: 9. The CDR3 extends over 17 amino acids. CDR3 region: CASSLTLRDRGNSPLHF. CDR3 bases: TGTGCCAGCAGCTTGACCCTCCGGGACAGGGGAAATTCACCCCTCCACTTT.

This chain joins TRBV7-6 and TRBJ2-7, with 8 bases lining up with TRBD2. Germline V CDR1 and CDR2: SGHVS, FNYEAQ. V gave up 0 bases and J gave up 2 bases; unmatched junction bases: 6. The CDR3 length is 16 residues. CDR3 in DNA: TGTGCCAGCAGCTTAGCACCGGGGGGGACGACCTACGAGCAGTACTTC. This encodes CASSLAPGGTTYEQYF.

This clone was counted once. The CDR3 region is CASSPGQGSYEQYV. The CDR3 DNA follows: TGTGCCAGCAGCCCAGGACAGGGATCCTACGAGCAGTACGTC. This chain uses TRBV5-4 with TRBJ2-7; 8 bases are shared with TRBD1. Unmatched junction bases numbered 4, after V lost 4 bases and J lost 1 base. The CDR3 is made up of 14 amino acids. The germline gives CDR1 SGHNT, CDR2 YYREEE (reference sequence).

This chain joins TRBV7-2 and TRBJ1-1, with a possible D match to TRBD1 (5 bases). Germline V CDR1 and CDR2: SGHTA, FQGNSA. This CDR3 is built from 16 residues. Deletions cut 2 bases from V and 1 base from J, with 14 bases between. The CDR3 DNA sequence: TGTGCCAGCAGCTTAACTATCAGGGTTTCGAACACTGAAGCTTTCTTT. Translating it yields CASSLTIRVSNTEAFF.

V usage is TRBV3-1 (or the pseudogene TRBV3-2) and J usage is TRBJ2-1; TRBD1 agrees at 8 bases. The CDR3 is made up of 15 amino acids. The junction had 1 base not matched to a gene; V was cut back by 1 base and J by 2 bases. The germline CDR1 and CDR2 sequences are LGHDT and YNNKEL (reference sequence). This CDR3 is CASSQVTGAYNEQFF. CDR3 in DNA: TGTGCCAGCAGCCAAGTGACAGGGGCCTACAATGAGCAGTTCTTC.

The CDR3 loop is CASSQEGMLGTENTEAFF. The CDR3 DNA reads TGTGCCAGCAGCCAAGAGGGGATGCTCGGGACAGAGAACACTGAAGCTTTCTTT. The V gene is TRBV3-1 (or the pseudogene TRBV3-2), the J gene TRBJ1-1; 7 bases align to TRBD1. Per the germline V gene, CDR1 is LGHDT and CDR2 is YNNKEL (reference sequence). Trimming took 0 bases from V and 1 from J; bases not matched to a gene: 11. The CDR3 spans 18 residues.

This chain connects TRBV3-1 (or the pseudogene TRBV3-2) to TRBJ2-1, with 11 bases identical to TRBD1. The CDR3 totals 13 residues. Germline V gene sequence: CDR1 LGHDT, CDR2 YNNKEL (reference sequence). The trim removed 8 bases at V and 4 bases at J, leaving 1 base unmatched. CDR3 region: CASRDRGYNEQFF. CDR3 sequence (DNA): TGTGCCAGCCGGGACAGGGGGTACAATGAGCAGTTCTTC.

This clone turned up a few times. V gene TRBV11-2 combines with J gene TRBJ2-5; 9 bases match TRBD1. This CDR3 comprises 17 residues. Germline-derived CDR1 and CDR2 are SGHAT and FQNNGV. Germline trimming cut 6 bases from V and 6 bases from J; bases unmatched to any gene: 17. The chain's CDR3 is CASSSTFRGQGWQTQYF. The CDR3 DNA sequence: TGTGCCAGCAGTTCCACCTTCCGGGGACAGGGTTGGCAGACCCAGTACTTC.

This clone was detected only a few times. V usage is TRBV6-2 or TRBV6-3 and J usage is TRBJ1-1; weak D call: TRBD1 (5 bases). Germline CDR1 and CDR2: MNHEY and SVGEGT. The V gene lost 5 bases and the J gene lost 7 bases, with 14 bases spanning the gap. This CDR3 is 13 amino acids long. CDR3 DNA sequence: TGTGCCAGCAGTCGGGGACGCGGGGGTGAAGCTTTCTTT. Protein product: CASSRGRGGEAFF.

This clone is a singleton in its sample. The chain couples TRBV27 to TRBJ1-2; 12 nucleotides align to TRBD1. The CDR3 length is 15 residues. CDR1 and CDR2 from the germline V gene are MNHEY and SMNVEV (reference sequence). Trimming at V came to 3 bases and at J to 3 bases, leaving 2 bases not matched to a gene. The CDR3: CASSFGTGGDYGYTF. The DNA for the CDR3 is TGTGCCAGCAGTTTCGGGACAGGGGGCGACTATGGCTACACCTTC.

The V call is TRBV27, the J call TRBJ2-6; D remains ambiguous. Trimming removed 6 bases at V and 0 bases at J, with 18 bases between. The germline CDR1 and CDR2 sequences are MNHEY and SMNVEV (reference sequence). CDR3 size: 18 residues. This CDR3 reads CASSLRNPRPSGANVLTF. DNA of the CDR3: TGTGCCAGCAGCCTGAGGAACCCCCGCCCCTCTGGGGCCAACGTCCTGACTTTC.

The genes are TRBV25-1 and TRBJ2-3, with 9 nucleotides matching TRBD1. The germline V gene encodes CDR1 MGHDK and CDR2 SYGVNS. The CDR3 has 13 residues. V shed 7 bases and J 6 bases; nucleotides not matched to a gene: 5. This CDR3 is CASTQGASDTQYF. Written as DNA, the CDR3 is TGTGCCAGCACACAGGGGGCAAGCGATACGCAGTATTTT.

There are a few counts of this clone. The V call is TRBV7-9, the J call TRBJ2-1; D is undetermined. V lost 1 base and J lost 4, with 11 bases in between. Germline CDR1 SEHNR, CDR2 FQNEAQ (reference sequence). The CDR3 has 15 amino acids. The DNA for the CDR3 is TGTGCCAGCAGCTTAGTCGCAGCCGGGTACAATGAGCAGTTCTTC. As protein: CASSLVAAGYNEQFF.

The CDR3 nucleotides are TGTGCCAGCAGGTTTCGGGAGGTCCATGAGCAGTTCTTC. Its translation is CASRFREVHEQFF. The chain couples TRBV7-2 to TRBJ2-1, with 7 bases matching TRBD2. The CDR3 loop spans 13 amino acids. V lost 6 bases to trimming and J lost 8 bases; unmatched junction nucleotides: 7. Per the germline V gene, CDR1 is SGHTA and CDR2 is FQGNSA.

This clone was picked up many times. The CDR3 DNA is TGTGCCACCAGCAGAGATGTGCAGGAGCAGTACTTC. This gives the protein CATSRDVQEQYF. The gene calls are TRBV15 and TRBJ2-7; D call uncertain. This CDR3 comprises 12 residues. The germline V gene has CDR1 LNHNV and CDR2 YYDKDF (reference sequence). V gave up 0 bases and J gave up 7 bases, with 7 bases separating them.

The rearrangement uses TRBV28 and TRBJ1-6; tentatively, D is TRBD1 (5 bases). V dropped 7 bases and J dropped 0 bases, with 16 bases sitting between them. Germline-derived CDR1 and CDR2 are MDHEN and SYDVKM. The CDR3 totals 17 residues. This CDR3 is CASIPQGWSSYNSPLHF. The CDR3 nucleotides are TGTGCCAGCATCCCGCAGGGTTGGAGCTCCTATAATTCACCCCTCCACTTT.